This T cell receptor beta chain was retrieved from a study of blood T cell repertoires in COVID-19. Study context: The United States, Italy and Spain provided the acute and convalescent COVID-19 samples.

Assignments of participants to cohorts depended upon their own reported clinical history. The CDR3 is 12 residues long. CDR1 and CDR2 (germline): SEHNR, FQNEAQ (reference sequence). Trimming removed 5 bases at V and 3 bases at J, with 8 bases between. TCRdb's table, derived via immunoSEQ multiplex PCR, lists solely in-frame clones and lacks some. The data contain around 220,000 clones, roughly 90% of them singletons. This clonotype originated in a woman in her thirties with acute COVID-19. Sequenced sample: PBMCs or T cells enriched from blood (not recorded which). The rearrangement uses TRBV7-9 and TRBJ2-7; D is unresolved. The CDR3 here is CASSEEVYEQYF. DNA for the CDR3: TGTGCCAGCAGCGAAGAGGTCTACGAGCAGTACTTC.